What follows are 32 T cell receptor beta chains derived from one specimen sequenced in a study of blood T cell repertoires in COVID-19. Sequencing was performed with immunoSEQ multiplex PCR; in TCRdb, only in-frame clones are kept and a portion is missing. The data hold under 150,000 clones, with around 81% observed a single time. The specimen was peripheral blood. Receptors originate from a human donor in a cohort sampled during active COVID-19.

The chain employs TRBV6-1 and TRBJ2-3, with 10 bases lining up with TRBD2. Germline CDR1 is MNHNS and CDR2 is SASEGT. V lost 2 bases and J lost 3; bases outside the gene matches: 5. The CDR3 contains 16 residues. The CDR3: CASSESSGGQTDTQYF. CDR3 in DNA: TGTGCCAGCAGTGAATCTAGCGGGGGCCAAACAGATACGCAGTATTTT.

This clone has a count of ten or more. The V call is TRBV30, the J call TRBJ1-1; 7 nucleotides line up with TRBD1. Trimming took 4 bases from V and 8 from J; bases not matched to a gene: 4. CDR1 is GTSNPN and CDR2 is SVGIG in the germline V gene (reference sequence). The CDR3 contains 11 residues. CDR3 sequence: CAWTDRREAFF. As DNA, the CDR3 is TGTGCCTGGACGGACAGGCGCGAAGCTTTCTTT.

The V gene is TRBV7-8, the J gene TRBJ2-1; TRBD2 agrees at 10 bases. Trimming removed 3 bases from V and 6 bases from J; junction bases left unmatched: 5. The CDR3 contains 15 residues. CDR1 and CDR2 (germline): SGHVS, FQNEAQ. Written as DNA, the CDR3 is TGTGCCAGCAGCTTGATAGCGGGGGGACTCAATGAGCAGTTCTTC. Amino acids: CASSLIAGGLNEQFF.

The chain carries TRBV6-4 and TRBJ2-3; the match to TRBD2 covers 13 bases. This CDR3 region has 15 residues. V dropped 2 bases and J dropped 5; count of bases not matched to a gene: 1. In germline, CDR1 is MRHNA, CDR2 SNTAGT. The CDR3: CASSDTSGGGDTQYF. The DNA of the CDR3 is TGTGCCAGCAGTGACACTAGCGGGGGGGGAGATACGCAGTATTTT.

The chain carries TRBV2 and TRBJ2-1; the D is unclear. Germline V lookup: CDR1 SNHLY, CDR2 FYNNEI. Trimming took off 3 bases at V and 10 bases at J, with 13 bases between the two ends. The CDR3 is made up of 13 amino acids. CDR3 sequence: CASSDDSTPEQFF. CDR3 nucleotide sequence: TGTGCCAGCAGTGATGACTCCACGCCCGAGCAGTTCTTC.

The genes are TRBV2 and TRBJ2-1; TRBD1 might be the D (6 bases). CDR3 size: 13 residues. The V gene lost 10 bases and the J gene lost 1 base, with 11 bases spanning the gap. The germline V gene encodes CDR1 SNHLY and CDR2 FYNNEI. Here the CDR3 reads CATQDSSYNEQFF. The DNA of the CDR3 is TGTGCCACCCAGGACAGTTCCTACAATGAGCAGTTCTTC.

Many counts were recorded for this clone. This chain uses TRBV28 with TRBJ2-7; D might be TRBD1 (6 bases). Germline CDR1 reads MDHEN; CDR2 reads SYDVKM. V lost 6 bases, J lost 3 bases, and 15 bases lay in between. The CDR3 loop spans 14 amino acids. The CDR3 sequence: CASRLRTDYYEQYF. DNA for the CDR3: TGTGCCAGCAGACTCCGGACAGACTACTACGAGCAGTACTTC.

The V and J genes are TRBV6-6 and TRBJ2-1; TRBD1 aligns across 9 bases. V was pared by 2 bases and J by 6 bases, with 8 bases of the junction left unmatched. Per the germline V gene, CDR1 is MNHNY and CDR2 is SVGAGI (reference sequence). There are 16 residues in the CDR3. CDR3 loop: CASSYPPGQGRNEQFF. The CDR3, as DNA: TGTGCCAGCAGTTACCCGCCGGGACAGGGCCGCAATGAGCAGTTCTTC.

The V and J genes are TRBV5-8 and TRBJ1-4; TRBD1 matches at 9 bases. The CDR3 has 17 amino acids. CDR1 is SGHTS and CDR2 is YDEGEE in the germline V gene. J was trimmed by 3 bases and V by 4 bases; bases with no gene match: 10. The CDR3 coding sequence is TGTGCCAGCAGCCCAGGGACAGGGAGTAAGGCTAATGAAAAACTGTTTTTT. Residues: CASSPGTGSKANEKLFF. Full variable domain (missing parts from reference TRBV5-8 and TRBJ1-4): EAGVTQSPTHLIKTRGQQATLRCSPISGHTSVYWYQQALGLGLQFLLWYDEGEERNRGNFPPRFSGRQFPNYSSELNVNALELEDSALYLCASSPGTGSKANEKLFFGSGTQLSVL.

The chain joins TRBV5-1 to TRBJ1-1, with TRBD1 as a possible D gene (6 bases). Per germline, CDR1 SGHRS and CDR2 YFSETQ. With 6 bases removed from V and 2 bases from J, the gap between germline ends came to 11 bases. CDR3 size: 13 residues. CDR3 sequence reads: CASNREGNTEAFF. CDR3 DNA sequence: TGCGCCAGCAACAGGGAAGGAAACACTGAAGCTTTCTTT.

V usage is TRBV5-1 and J usage is TRBJ2-7; 8 nucleotides match TRBD2. There are 13 residues in the CDR3. The J segment lost 5 bases and the V segment lost 3 bases, leaving 4 bases of the junction unmatched. Germline CDR1 SGHRS, CDR2 YFSETQ. The CDR3 sequence is CASSSSGSHEQYF. The CDR3 region has the DNA TGCGCCAGCAGCTCTAGCGGGTCGCACGAGCAGTACTTC.

The chain uses TRBV6-6 and TRBJ2-1; D possibly corresponds to TRBD2 (5 bases). V lost 0 bases to trimming and J lost 7 bases, with 7 bases between them. Germline CDR1 is MNHNY and CDR2 is SVGAGI (reference sequence). This CDR3 region has 13 residues. CDR3 DNA sequence: TGTGCCAGCAGTTACTCGGACTGGAATGAGCAGTTCTTC. It encodes CASSYSDWNEQFF.

The rearrangement joins TRBV5-1 to TRBJ1-1; TRBD1 matches 8 bases. The CDR3 sequence is 13 residues long. V shed 4 bases and J 6 bases; nucleotides not matched to a gene: 5. CDR1 is SGHRS and CDR2 is YFSETQ in the germline V gene. CDR3 in DNA: TGCGCCAGCAGCCGAACAGGGGGGTCTGAAGCTTTCTTT. Translation gives CASSRTGGSEAFF.

The DNA for the CDR3 is TGTGCCTCCCAACCGACAGGGGCGGGGGCTGAAAAACTGTTTTTT. This codes for CASQPTGAGAEKLFF. J is TRBJ1-4 and V is TRBV30, with 8 nucleotides matching TRBD1. The V gene end was trimmed by 7 bases and the J gene end by 7 bases; junction bases not matched to a gene: 14. From germline, CDR1 is GTSNPN and CDR2 SVGIG (reference sequence). The CDR3 spans 15 residues.

The CDR3 loop reads CASSQGLAGGPWYF. The DNA for the CDR3 is TGCGCCAGCAGCCAAGGACTAGCGGGGGGGCCTTGGTACTTC. The chain uses TRBV4-1 and TRBJ2-7; 14 nucleotides line up with TRBD2. This CDR3 region has 14 residues. Looked up from germline, CDR1 is MGHRA and CDR2 is YSYEKL. J lost 12 bases, V lost 1 base, and 5 bases had no gene match.

This chain uses TRBV6-4 with TRBJ1-1; TRBD1 might be the D (6 bases). The CDR3 sequence is 13 residues long. Germline V lookup: CDR1 MRHNA, CDR2 SNTAGT. The V end was cut by 6 bases, the J end by 1 base, with 9 bases between. The chain's CDR3 is CASRDRENTEAFF. The CDR3 DNA reads as TGTGCCAGCAGGGACAGAGAGAACACTGAAGCTTTCTTT.

This chain connects TRBV7-6 to TRBJ1-1, with 10 bases lining up with TRBD1. V trimming: 1 base; J trimming: 4 bases; junction bases outside the gene matches: 3. CDR3 length equals 15 residues. Germline V gives CDR1 SGHVS, CDR2 FNYEAQ. DNA for the CDR3: TGTGCCAGCAGCTTAGTAGGGACAGGGGTCACTGAAGCTTTCTTT. Translated: CASSLVGTGVTEAFF.

This chain links TRBV7-8 with TRBJ2-3; 10 bases match TRBD2. CDR1 and CDR2 (germline): SGHVS, FQNEAQ. The V and J ends lost 1 base and 4 bases, in that order; junction bases with no gene match: 11. The CDR3 contains 18 residues. CDR3 sequence: CASSLVRYSGGQSDTQYF. The CDR3 DNA sequence: TGTGCCAGCAGCTTAGTACGGTATAGCGGGGGGCAGTCAGATACGCAGTATTTT.

The sample holds one count of this clone. The chain has TRBV4-1 and TRBJ2-5, with D perhaps TRBD2 (7 bases). The CDR3 has 15 residues. The V gene's germline CDR1 is MGHRA and CDR2 YSYEKL. V gave up 2 bases and J gave up 4 bases, with 14 bases separating them. CDR3 bases: TGCGCCAGCAGCCAAAGGGGACGGGGGGCAGAGACCCAGTACTTC. Protein: CASSQRGRGAETQYF.

The chain joins TRBV18 to TRBJ2-5; 7 nucleotides agree with TRBD2. V lost 1 base and J lost 4; bases outside the gene matches: 3. Germline V gene lookup returns CDR1 KGHSH and CDR2 LQKENI. The CDR3 is made up of 14 amino acids. Here the CDR3 DNA reads TGTGCCAGCTCACCACTCTCTAGCGGAGAGACCCAGTACTTC. This codes for CASSPLSSGETQYF.

This sequence joins TRBV30 and TRBJ1-3, with a possible D match to TRBD1 (5 bases). Trimming cost V 3 bases and J 7 bases, with 16 bases left between them. The germline V gene has CDR1 GTSNPN and CDR2 SVGIG (reference sequence). This CDR3 has 14 residues. This chain's CDR3 is CAWSGGDRVNTIYF. The CDR3 DNA is TGTGCCTGGAGCGGAGGGGATAGGGTCAACACCATATATTTT.

This rearrangement joins TRBV5-4 to TRBJ2-5; weak D call: TRBD2 (5 bases). Per germline, CDR1 SGHNT and CDR2 YYREEE (reference sequence). V dropped 2 bases and J dropped 5 bases, with 10 bases sitting between them. The CDR3 is 13 residues long. The CDR3 spells CASSFPAEETQYF. The CDR3 DNA reads TGTGCCAGCAGCTTCCCAGCGGAGGAGACCCAGTACTTC.

The gene calls are TRBV9 and TRBJ1-1, with D possibly matching TRBD1 (6 bases). In germline, CDR1 is SGDLS, CDR2 YYNGEE. The CDR3 sequence is 13 residues long. Trimming stripped 4 bases from V and 5 bases from J, with 12 bases between. CDR3 nucleotides: TGTGCCAGCAGCCCCCAGGGGCGGACTGAAGCTTTCTTT. This codes for CASSPQGRTEAFF. Supplemented by reference TRBV9 and TRBJ1-1, the full variable domain reads DSGVTQTPKHLITATGQRVTLRCSPRSGDLSVYWYQQSLDQGLQFLIQYYNGEERAKGNILERFSAQQFPDLHSELNLSSLELGDSALYFCASSPQGRTEAFFGQGTRLTVV.

The J gene is TRBJ2-7, the V gene TRBV5-1, with no clear D. Germline V CDR1 and CDR2: SGHRS, YFSETQ. This CDR3 has 13 amino acids. Trimming removed 2 bases at V and 2 bases at J, with 8 bases between. CDR3 sequence (DNA): TGCGCCAGCAGCTTTAGGAGCCCCTACGAGCAGTACTTC. Translated: CASSFRSPYEQYF.

This rearrangement joins TRBV5-1 to TRBJ1-1, with TRBD1 identical over 8 bases. With 0 bases clipped from V and 1 base from J, the junction kept 5 bases outside the gene matches. CDR1 and CDR2 (germline): SGHRS, YFSETQ. The CDR3 is 16 residues long. In DNA, the CDR3 is TGCGCCAGCAGCTTGGGGGACAGGACGGGGAACACTGAAGCTTTCTTT. Translation: CASSLGDRTGNTEAFF.

The chain employs TRBV7-3 and TRBJ1-2; D ambiguous. V shed 1 base and J shed 8 bases, with 5 bases lying between them. The germline V gene encodes CDR1 SGHTA and CDR2 FQGTGA. This CDR3 contains 11 residues. The CDR3 sequence: CASSLNNGYTF. As DNA, the CDR3 is TGTGCCAGCAGCTTAAACAACGGCTACACCTTC. Drawing the rest from reference TRBV7-3 and TRBJ1-2, the complete variable domain is GAGVSQTPSNKVTEKGKYVELRCDPISGHTALYWYRQSLGQGPEFLIYFQGTGAADDSGLPNDRFFAVRPEGSVSTLKIQRTERGDSAVYLCASSLNNGYTFGSGTRLTVV.

CDR3 sequence (DNA): TGTGCCAGCAGCCTCCTGACAGGGGGCAGTTACGAGCAGTACTTC. This sequence encodes CASSLLTGGSYEQYF. J is TRBJ2-7 and V is TRBV11-2; TRBD1 matches 10 bases. Germline V lookup: CDR1 SGHAT, CDR2 FQNNGV. CDR3 length: 15 amino acids. Trimming removed 5 bases from V and 4 bases from J; junction bases left unmatched: 8.

The rearrangement links TRBV4-2 to TRBJ2-2, with D tentatively TRBD2 (6 bases). The CDR3 sequence is 13 residues long. With 5 bases removed from V and 6 bases from J, the gap between germline ends came to 10 bases. Per the germline V gene, CDR1 is LGHNA and CDR2 is YNFKEQ. The CDR3 region is CASSSDYPGELFF. CDR3 coding DNA: TGTGCCAGCAGCTCGGACTACCCCGGGGAGCTGTTTTTT.

The V gene is TRBV2, the J gene TRBJ2-1, with D perhaps TRBD2 (5 bases). The CDR3 sequence is 13 residues long. CDR1 is SNHLY, CDR2 FYNNEI, per germline. Trimming removed 6 bases at V and 7 bases at J, with 13 bases between. CDR3 sequence (DNA): TGTGCCAGCAGACTAGAGGTGGGGAATGAGCAGTTCTTC. Protein product: CASRLEVGNEQFF.

The chain links TRBV11-2 to TRBJ2-3, with TRBD2 identical over 8 bases. This CDR3 comprises 16 residues. Germline CDR1 SGHAT, CDR2 FQNNGV. The ends lost 2 bases at V and 7 bases at J; junction bases unmatched: 11. CDR3 in amino acids: CASSLKTSGYLNTQYF. As DNA, the CDR3 is TGTGCCAGCAGCTTAAAAACTAGCGGCTACTTAAATACGCAGTATTTT.

This chain connects TRBV5-1 to TRBJ2-1; TRBD2 matches 9 bases. Trimming removed 3 bases from V and 8 bases from J; junction bases left unmatched: 12. The V gene's germline CDR1 is SGHRS and CDR2 YFSETQ. The CDR3 covers 16 residues. As DNA, the CDR3 is TGCGCCAGCAGCTCGACCCCGGGACTAGCTTCCGATGAGCAGTTCTTC. It yields the protein CASSSTPGLASDEQFF.

The chain carries TRBV7-9 and TRBJ1-3; the D is unclear. CDR1 SEHNR and CDR2 FQNEAQ come from the germline V gene (reference sequence). The CDR3 covers 17 residues. Deletions cut 0 bases from V and 0 bases from J, with 12 bases between. In nucleotides, the CDR3 is TGTGCCAGCAGCTTAGCCCGCAGTACCAACTCTGGAAACACCATATATTTT. Amino acids: CASSLARSTNSGNTIYF.